The 15 T cell receptor beta chains presented below share a single source sample, sequenced in a study of CD8 T cells in ankylosing spondylitis. Study-level findings and limits: Made up of about eight highly homologous variants, a TCR beta motif appeared characteristic of ankylosing spondylitis blood.

Their recognized antigens are unknown. TCRdb reprocessed the 5' RACE reads via MiXCR and lists one record per CDR3 protein. Of over 400,000 distinct CDR3 sequences listed, roughly 26% are singletons. Sequenced material: blood, either unsorted or a sorted T cell fraction (not recorded which). Every receptor here comes from a male donor with ankylosing spondylitis.

The chain combines TRBV11-2 with TRBJ2-1; 13 bases are shared with TRBD2. The trim removed 1 base at V and 9 bases at J, leaving 3 bases unmatched. This CDR3 contains 15 residues. The V gene's germline CDR1 is SGHAT and CDR2 FQNNGV. CDR3: CASSLGTSGSGEQFF. The CDR3 bases are TGTGCCAGCAGCTTAGGGACTAGCGGGAGTGGTGAGCAGTTCTTC.

The sample holds a few counts of this clonotype. This sequence joins TRBV25-1 and TRBJ1-4; D is possibly TRBD1 (6 bases). Germline CDR1 is MGHDK and CDR2 is SYGVNS. CDR3 length: 15 amino acids. Trimming stripped 5 bases from V and 8 bases from J, with 18 bases between. The CDR3 loop reads CASSKKGGLGEKLFF. DNA of the CDR3: TGTGCCAGCAGTAAAAAAGGGGGACTAGGAGAAAAACTGTTTTTT.

This clonotype occurred a few times. The chain is built from TRBV7-9 and TRBJ1-1; D gene ambiguous. V lost 3 bases to trimming and J lost 3 bases, with 11 bases between them. CDR3 size: 14 residues. The germline V gene has CDR1 SEHNR and CDR2 FQNEAQ (reference sequence). The CDR3 reads CASSLGNSYTEAFF. As DNA, the CDR3 is TGTGCCAGCAGCTTGGGGAACTCGTACACTGAAGCTTTCTTT.

This clonotype was counted between two and nine times. The chain has TRBV24-1 and TRBJ2-2, with no clear D. Germline CDR1 KGHDR, CDR2 SFDVKD. V shed 9 bases and J shed 2 bases, with 9 bases lying between them. CDR3 length: 13 residues. The DNA of the CDR3 is TGTGCCACCTTGGACCTAAACACCGGGGAGCTGTTTTTT. Protein product: CATLDLNTGELFF.

This clonotype came up many times. The chain couples TRBV14 to TRBJ2-7; D may be TRBD1 (6 bases). The germline CDR1 and CDR2 sequences are SGHDN and FVKESK. This CDR3 is 15 amino acids long. The germline V and J ends were trimmed by 5 bases and 0 bases, with 14 bases remaining between them. Written as DNA, the CDR3 is TGTGCCAGCAGCACGGACAGTTACGTCTCCTACGAGCAGTACTTC. It yields the protein CASSTDSYVSYEQYF.

The rearrangement links TRBV7-6 to TRBJ2-2; weak D call: TRBD2 (5 bases). Trimming took 3 bases from V and 1 from J, leaving 12 bases between them. Germline CDR1 SGHVS, CDR2 FNYEAQ. The CDR3 contains 16 residues. The CDR3 loop is CASSLSSGMNTGELFF. The CDR3 nucleotides are TGTGCCAGCAGCTTGTCCTCGGGGATGAACACCGGGGAGCTGTTTTTT.

The rearrangement joins TRBV5-1 to TRBJ2-5, with unresolved D. V lost 0 bases to trimming and J lost 1 base, with 10 bases between them. The germline CDR1 and CDR2 sequences are SGHRS and YFSETQ. This CDR3 has 15 amino acids. The CDR3 DNA reads as TGCGCCAGCAGCTTGGCCCGAGGCACCCAAGAGACCCAGTACTTC. Its protein product is CASSLARGTQETQYF.

V gene TRBV25-1 combines with J gene TRBJ2-1; D perhaps matches TRBD1 (6 bases). CDR3 length: 13 amino acids. Trimming took 7 bases from V and 5 from J, leaving 12 bases between them. CDR1 is MGHDK and CDR2 is SYGVNS in the germline V gene. CDR3 loop: CASMGHGHNEQFF. The CDR3 bases are TGTGCCAGCATGGGACACGGACACAATGAGCAGTTCTTC.

This clonotype was counted a few times. The chain couples TRBV20-1 to TRBJ2-5; no clear D gene. Germline CDR1 is DFQATT and CDR2 is SNEGSKA (reference sequence). V shed 0 bases and J shed 2 bases, with 7 bases lying between them. The CDR3 covers 13 residues. CDR3 nucleotide sequence: TGCAGTGCTAGAGATCTCCAGCAAGAGACCCAGTACTTC. It translates to CSARDLQQETQYF.

The table lists this clonotype with a few counts. This chain uses TRBV2 with TRBJ2-7; D unresolved. Between the trimmed V and J ends, which lost 4 bases and 3 bases, there was a span of 7 bases. The CDR3 sequence is 12 residues long. Looked up from germline, CDR1 is SNHLY and CDR2 is FYNNEI. CDR3 nucleotides: TGTGCCAGCAGTGTCTGGATCTACGAGCAGTACTTC. Amino acid sequence: CASSVWIYEQYF.

This clonotype occurred once. The rearrangement joins TRBV20-1 to TRBJ2-2; 11 bases map to TRBD2. The CDR3 covers 16 residues. Germline CDR1 is DFQATT and CDR2 is SNEGSKA (reference sequence). J was trimmed by 7 bases and V by 0 bases; bases with no gene match: 7. This chain's CDR3 is CSARDRTSGRGGELFF. Here the CDR3 DNA reads TGCAGTGCTAGAGATCGAACTAGCGGGAGAGGCGGGGAGCTGTTTTTT.

Only a few counts were recorded for this clonotype. The chain employs TRBV27 and TRBJ2-7; TRBD2 might be the D (5 bases). Trimming took off 7 bases at V and 5 bases at J, with 21 bases between the two ends. CDR1 MNHEY and CDR2 SMNVEV come from the germline V gene (reference sequence). This CDR3 is built from 15 residues. CDR3 DNA sequence: TGTGCCAGCAACCGTGTGACGGCCGGAGGCCACGAGCAGTACTTC. Its translation is CASNRVTAGGHEQYF.

This clonotype appeared a few times. This chain joins TRBV9 and TRBJ1-1; 9 bases fit TRBD1. The V gene's germline CDR1 is SGDLS and CDR2 YYNGEE. The junction had 3 bases not matched to a gene; V was cut back by 0 bases and J by 6 bases. The CDR3 has 14 residues. The CDR3 here is CASSVGQGDAEAFF. CDR3 in DNA: TGTGCCAGCAGCGTAGGACAGGGGGACGCTGAAGCTTTCTTT.

Ten or more counts support this clonotype. The chain links TRBV5-1 to TRBJ1-2; TRBD1 matches 7 bases. The V segment lost 0 bases and the J segment 7 bases; nucleotides outside the gene matches: 3. This CDR3 comprises 13 residues. CDR1 is SGHRS, CDR2 YFSETQ, per germline. The CDR3: CASSLDRGGGYTF. In DNA form, the CDR3 reads TGCGCCAGCAGCTTGGACAGGGGTGGTGGCTACACCTTC.

V is TRBV11-2 and J is TRBJ2-7; D is unclear. This CDR3 has 13 amino acids. V lost 1 base, J lost 6 bases, and 10 bases lay in between. Germline assignment: CDR1 SGHAT and CDR2 FQNNGV. The CDR3 sequence is CASSLVAAAEQYF. The CDR3 DNA reads TGTGCCAGCAGCTTAGTAGCAGCAGCCGAGCAGTACTTC. Variable domain in full (rest from reference TRBV11-2 and TRBJ2-7): EAGVAQSPRYKIIEKRQSVAFWCNPISGHATLYWYQQILGQGPKLLIQFQNNGVVDDSQLPKDRFSAERLKGVDSTLKIQPAKLEDSAVYLCASSLVAAAEQYFGPGTRLTVT.